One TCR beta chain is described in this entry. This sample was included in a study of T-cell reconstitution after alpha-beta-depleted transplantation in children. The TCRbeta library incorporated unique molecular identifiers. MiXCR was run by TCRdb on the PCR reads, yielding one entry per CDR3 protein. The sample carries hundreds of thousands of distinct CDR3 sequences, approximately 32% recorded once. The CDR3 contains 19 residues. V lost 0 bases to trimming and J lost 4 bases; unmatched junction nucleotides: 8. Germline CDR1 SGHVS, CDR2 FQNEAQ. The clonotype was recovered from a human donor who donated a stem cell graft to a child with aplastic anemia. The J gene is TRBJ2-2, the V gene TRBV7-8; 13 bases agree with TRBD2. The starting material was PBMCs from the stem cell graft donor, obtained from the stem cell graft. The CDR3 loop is CASSLAYGLAGEGTGELFF. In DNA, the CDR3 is TGTGCCAGCAGCTTAGCATACGGACTAGCGGGAGAGGGCACCGGGGAGCTGTTTTTT.